Below are 6 T cell receptor beta chains sequenced from a single sample in a study of blood T cell repertoires in COVID-19. The table came from immunoSEQ multiplex PCR; TCRdb's copy has only in-frame clones and leaves some out. This table has a few hundred thousand clones, around 87% appearing once. Sample: PBMCs or T cells enriched from blood (not recorded which). Receptors were obtained from a young man who had been exposed to COVID-19.

The count of this clone is one. The chain recombines TRBV5-1 with TRBJ1-2; possible D gene TRBD1, 6 bases. Per the germline V gene, CDR1 is SGHRS and CDR2 is YFSETQ. Deletions cut 5 bases from V and 7 bases from J, with 9 bases between. This CDR3 has 11 amino acids. CDR3 coding DNA: TGCGCCAGCAGAAGGGGGGGTGGCTACACCTTC. Amino acids: CASRRGGGYTF.

This chain connects TRBV10-3 to TRBJ2-5; 9 nucleotides align to TRBD2. Germline lookup yields CDR1 ENHRY and CDR2 SYGVKD. CDR3 length equals 15 residues. The V gene end was trimmed by 2 bases and the J gene end by 1 base; junction bases not matched to a gene: 2. DNA of the CDR3: TGTGCCATCAGTGAGGGACTAGCGCCCCAAGAGACCCAGTACTTC. Residues: CAISEGLAPQETQYF.

The gene calls are TRBV19 and TRBJ1-2, with D uncertain. The ends were cut back, 6 bases at V and 4 bases at J, with 9 bases in the middle. In germline, CDR1 is LNHDA, CDR2 SQIVND (reference sequence). This CDR3 comprises 12 residues. CDR3 sequence: CASRRVRYGYTF. The CDR3 nucleotides read TGTGCCAGTAGACGGGTTCGCTATGGCTACACCTTC.

This clone has a handful of counts. This chain connects TRBV3-1 (or the pseudogene TRBV3-2) to TRBJ2-5; perhaps TRBD2 as D (5 bases). The germline V and J ends were trimmed by 0 bases and 5 bases, with 10 bases remaining between them. In germline, CDR1 is LGHDT, CDR2 YNNKEL (reference sequence). The CDR3 has 14 residues. The CDR3 sequence: CASSQDSSRETQYF. CDR3 DNA: TGTGCCAGCAGCCAAGATTCTAGCAGGGAGACCCAGTACTTC.

This chain joins TRBV9 and TRBJ1-2, with D perhaps matching TRBD1 (6 bases). The CDR3 has 15 amino acids. CDR1 is SGDLS and CDR2 is YYNGEE in the germline V gene. Trimming took 0 bases from V and 0 from J, leaving 9 bases between them. CDR3 coding DNA: TGTGCCAGCAGCGTAGAAACAGGGTCTAACTATGGCTACACCTTC. Translation gives CASSVETGSNYGYTF.

This clone occurred a few times. The rearrangement links TRBV7-2 to TRBJ2-7; 9 bases are a match to TRBD2. From germline, CDR1 is SGHTA and CDR2 FQGNSA. V shed 4 bases, J shed 4 bases, and the junction held 14 bases outside the gene matches. The length of the CDR3 is 17 residues. The CDR3 spells CASSYPRASGAGYEQYF. CDR3 DNA: TGTGCCAGCAGCTACCCGCGGGCTAGCGGGGCGGGTTACGAGCAGTACTTC.